These T cell receptor beta chains were read from a single sample in a study of blood T cell repertoires in COVID-19. The table came from immunoSEQ multiplex PCR; TCRdb's copy has only in-frame clones and leaves some out. The sample lists about 490,000 clones, approximately 85% occurring once. The sequencing input was peripheral blood. The receptors derive from a human donor in a cohort sampled during active COVID-19. Both conserved end residues are part of each CDR3. Each record gives: V gene, D gene, clone size, J gene, CDR3 DNA, CDR3 protein. D genes are given only for firm matches. Clone size is not always given. Where it is, it says once, few, many or a class for expanded clones.

>TRBV4-2|TRBD2|once|TRBJ2-1
TGTGCCAGCAGCCCCCCGGGACTAGCGGTTAAGGAAGGCAATGAGCAGTTCTTC
CASSPPGLAVKEGNEQFF
>TRBV19|.|.|TRBJ1-6
TGTGCCAGTAGTGCACTCAACAGGGATCGGACCCTCCACTTT
CASSALNRDRTLHF
>TRBV10-1|TRBD1|.|TRBJ1-6
TGCGCCAGCAGTGGGGGACAGGGGATTAATTCACCCCTCCACTTT
CASSGGQGINSPLHF
>TRBV7-9|.|.|TRBJ1-1
TGTGCCAGCAGCCCCCCGGAGGGTGAAGCTTTCTTT
CASSPPEGEAFF
>TRBV6-5|.|.|TRBJ1-1
TGTGCCAGCCGGGGCAGGGGCGCGAAGTTTGTAGCTTTCTTT
CASRGRGAKFVAFF
>TRBV28|.|many|TRBJ1-6
TGTGCCAGCAGTTTGGAGCCCTCTGGGAGTTCACCCCTCCACTTT
CASSLEPSGSSPLHF
>TRBV9|.|.|TRBJ2-3
TGTGCCAGCAGCGTAGTTCCAGGCCCCACAGATACGCAGTATTTT
CASSVVPGPTDTQYF
>TRBV10-1|TRBD1|.|TRBJ1-1
TGCGCCAGCAGTGAGTCGACAGGGGGCGCGAACACTGAAGCTTTCTTT
CASSESTGGANTEAFF
>TRBV30|.|many|TRBJ2-2
TGTGCCTGGAGACGTACGGCGAACACCGGGGAGCTGTTTTTT
CAWRRTANTGELFF
>TRBV14|.|.|TRBJ1-2
TGTGCCAGCAGCCAAGCCGGGGGGCTCCTGGGAGGCTACACCTTC
CASSQAGGLLGGYTF
>TRBV28|TRBD1|.|TRBJ1-2
TGTGCCAGCAGTTTAGTTCAGGGGGCTAACTATGGCTACACCTTC
CASSLVQGANYGYTF
>TRBV7-3|.|.|TRBJ2-1
TGTGCCAGCAGCTTAAATCGGAATGAGCAGTTCTTC
CASSLNRNEQFF
>TRBV5-4|TRBD1|once|TRBJ1-1
TGTGCCACCACTAATTCGGACAGGGCCCCTGAAGCTTTCTTT
CATTNSDRAPEAFF
>TRBV10-3|TRBD1|.|TRBJ1-3
TGTGCCATCAGTGCTCAGGGGGCCGGAAACACCATATATTTT
CAISAQGAGNTIYF
>TRBV30|.|few|TRBJ1-1
TGTGCCTGGAGGCGGGGGGTTGGCACTGAAGCTTTCTTT
CAWRRGVGTEAFF
>TRBV5-1|.|.|TRBJ2-1
TGCGCCAGCAGCTTTATGGTTGGACTCGACAATGAGCAGTTCTTC
CASSFMVGLDNEQFF
>TRBV7-2|TRBD1|.|TRBJ1-2
TGTGCCAGCAGCCCAATGGGGCAGGGGGATGTCTATGGCTACACCTTC
CASSPMGQGDVYGYTF
>TRBV30|TRBD2|.|TRBJ2-2
TGTGCCTGGAGCGTTCTAGCGGGAACGAACACCGGGGAGCTGTTTTTT
CAWSVLAGTNTGELFF
>TRBV7-8|TRBD2|.|TRBJ2-3
TGTGCCAGCAGCCAGAGTAAGGGAGGGGGCACAGATACGCAGTATTTT
CASSQSKGGGTDTQYF
>TRBV6-5|TRBD2|.|TRBJ2-7
TGTGCCAGCATCGCGGGAGGGACCTACGAGCAGTACTTC
CASIAGGTYEQYF
>TRBV7-2|.|.|TRBJ2-7
TGTGCCAGCAGCTACGGAGCGGTACCTCTACGGGAGCAGTACTTC
CASSYGAVPLREQYF
>TRBV27|TRBD1|.|TRBJ1-2
TGTGCCAGCAGTCCGGGACAGGTTTCCTCTGGCTACACCTTC
CASSPGQVSSGYTF
>TRBV12-3/TRBV12-4|.|.|TRBJ1-1
TGTGCCAGCAGCCCGGCGGGAGCTCGTGCTTTCTTT
CASSPAGARAFF
>TRBV11-2|.|.|TRBJ2-1
TGTGCCAGCAGCCAGAGGAGGACTAACGATGAGCAGTTCTTC
CASSQRRTNDEQFF
>TRBV29-1|TRBD1|.|TRBJ2-2
TGCAGCGTGGGGACAGCATACACCGGGGAGCTGTTTTTT
CSVGTAYTGELFF
>TRBV7-9|TRBD1|.|TRBJ2-7
TGTGCCAGCAGCCGGGGGACAGGAGGGGGTTACGAGCAGTACTTC
CASSRGTGGGYEQYF
>TRBV3-1/TRBV3-2|.|.|TRBJ2-2
TGTGCCAGCAGCCAAGGCTCCGGGGTGTCGAACACCGGGGAGCTGTTTTTT
CASSQGSGVSNTGELFF
>TRBV9|.|.|TRBJ2-5
TGTGCCAGCAGCGTAGGGTATGGAGGAGAATTAGGAGAGACCCAGTACTTC
CASSVGYGGELGETQYF
>TRBV27|.|.|TRBJ2-7
TGTGCCAGCAGTTTATCCCCTCCCAGGGGCGGCTACGAGCAGTACTTC
CASSLSPPRGGYEQYF
>TRBV3-1/TRBV3-2|.|.|TRBJ1-1
TGTGCCAGCAGCCAAGGGGGAGGGGGAAGGAGCACTGAAGCTTTCTTT
CASSQGGGGRSTEAFF
>TRBV5-4|TRBD2|.|TRBJ2-2
TGTGCCAGCAGCCCTGGACTAGCGGGAGGAACCGGGGAGCTGTTTTTT
CASSPGLAGGTGELFF
>TRBV5-6|.|.|TRBJ1-1
TGTGCCAGCAGACAGGCAGGGTACACTGAAGCTTTCTTT
CASRQAGYTEAFF
>TRBV24-1|TRBD2|.|TRBJ2-2
TGTGCCACCAGTGATTTGAACGGGGGGACCGGGGAGCTGTTTTTT
CATSDLNGGTGELFF
>TRBV12-3/TRBV12-4|.|.|TRBJ2-1
TGTGCCAGCAGTTTCCCCCTTCATGAGCAGTTCTTC
CASSFPLHEQFF
>TRBV7-9|TRBD2|.|TRBJ2-1
TGTGCCAGCAGCTTAGGCGGGAGCTCCTATGAGCAGTTCTTC
CASSLGGSSYEQFF
>TRBV28|TRBD1|.|TRBJ2-1
TGTGCCAGCAGTCAGCAGACAGGGCGGAATGAGCAGTTCTTC
CASSQQTGRNEQFF